This entry concerns a single T cell receptor beta chain. This clonotype was observed a handful of times. The clone's antigen remains unknown. Per-base qualities were not stored, and no clone one base away is much larger. The data were taken from a study of T cells in Graves' hyperthyroidism and ophthalmopathy (dated by TCRdb to the late 2010s). Some background on the complete study: Peripheral blood was sampled at the time of initial diagnosis, prior to any treatment. A discovery cohort of about 100 patients, approximately 45 with Graves' ophthalmopathy and roughly 59 with stable Graves' hyperthyroidism, was used to find distinguishing TCR V-J signatures. Prospective prediction of ophthalmopathy was tested in an independent validation cohort consisting of roughly 19 hyperthyroidism patients and approximately 16 patients who later progressed to ophthalmopathy. The 75 to 100 discovery patients were randomly divided into training and test sets at a 7:3 ratio. In addition, the study compared T-cell repertoires in thyroid tissue and in blood from roughly six Graves' hyperthyroidism patients. After sampling, hyperthyroidism patients received methimazole starting at 30 mg daily, and ophthalmopathy patients received high-dose intravenous methylprednisolone. The paper describes TCR Vbeta CDR3 sequencing of some 130 peripheral blood samples, made up of about 40 ophthalmopathy patients, over 70 hyperthyroidism patients and approximately 17 progressor patients.

Stable Graves' hyperthyroidism was defined as the absence of progression to ophthalmopathy over 18 months of follow-up. Hyperthyroidism patients were aged 18 to 65 years and newly diagnosed, with disease duration of less than 2 months. Any patient with an uncontrolled infection, another autoimmune disease, pregnancy or lactation was excluded. Clinical symptoms, serum thyroxine and TRAb, thyroid ultrasound, and orbital computed tomography formed the basis for the diagnoses. Ficoll-Paque density gradient centrifugation was used to isolate PBMCs from 8 to 10 ml of fresh peripheral blood. Trizol reagent was used to extract total RNA, and RNA quality was then checked on an Agilent 2100 Bioanalyzer. Amplification of TCR beta CDR3 regions was carried out from RNA transcripts. For the first round of RT-PCR on the TCR CDR3, the HTBI primer set was used together with the Qiagen OneStep RT-PCR kit. Libraries were constructed in a second round of multiplex PCR, after which size selection and purification were carried out. Libraries were sequenced paired-end with 100 bp reads on an Illumina HiSeq2000. The paper's data handling went like this. Raw data were processed with SOAPnuke, discarding reads with adapters, uncalled bases, mean Phred below 15, or no exact constant-primer or identifier match. High-quality paired reads were merged with COPE v1.2.5, and unique nucleotide sequences were defined as clonotypes. MiTCR v1.1 was used to align clonotypes to the IMGT TRBV, TRBD and TRBJ reference segments. The analysis was restricted to V-J combinations with a frequency above 0.0001, which together covered approximately 99% of the repertoires. The TCS score was defined as F50 (clonal expansion) divided by E x V (chaos), with BLOSUM62-based TCRdist calculated between CDR3 peptides within each V-J. Welch's t-statistics and random forest reduced several hundred V-J features to 10 to 15, which were used in a naive Bayes classifier (R e1071). Through fastp at Q25 and MiXCR, TCRdb rebuilt clones from the public reads, retaining in-frame beta chains. Every entry covers one CDR3 protein and lists the most common genes and DNA from its rows. Clone size and V and J calls follow TCRdb, not the original study. Recorded for this sample are about 720,000 distinct CDR3 sequences; less than 20% of them occurred a single time. The ten top clones hold approximately 8.4% of the sample.

Germline trimming amounts to 2 bases on V and 8 bases on J, with 9 as the count of junction bases outside the gene matches. The CDR3 starts with the cysteine, ends with the phenylalanine, and has 14 residues. Only CDR3 DNA remains: 42 bases, in frame from the first base. As encoded in the germline V gene (reference sequence), CDR1 is DFQATT while CDR2 is SNEGSKA. The full study reports these points: In validation, progression to ophthalmopathy was predicted by the model with more than 65% sensitivity and roughly 76% specificity, a median of approximately 6.5 months before onset. Ophthalmopathy was separated from stable hyperthyroidism by a 13 V-J signature model, with approximately 89% sensitivity and about 84% specificity obtained in cross-validation and 80%/75% obtained in testing. No statistical method was used to fix the sample size in advance, and group allocation was not hidden from the investigators. Blood samples also contained most of the expanded thyroid clonotypes (frequency above 0.001), which suggests that blood repertoires may reflect thyroid immune responses.

This sequence uses TRBV20-1 and TRBJ2-1; 7 of the junction bases match TRBD1. The TCR comes from a man aged 18-30 years with Graves' hyperthyroidism. Sequenced material: blood. In nucleotide form, the sequence is TGCAGTGCTAGAAACAGGGGAATGGGGGATGAGCAGTTCTTC. Translated, this gives CSARNRGMGDEQFF.